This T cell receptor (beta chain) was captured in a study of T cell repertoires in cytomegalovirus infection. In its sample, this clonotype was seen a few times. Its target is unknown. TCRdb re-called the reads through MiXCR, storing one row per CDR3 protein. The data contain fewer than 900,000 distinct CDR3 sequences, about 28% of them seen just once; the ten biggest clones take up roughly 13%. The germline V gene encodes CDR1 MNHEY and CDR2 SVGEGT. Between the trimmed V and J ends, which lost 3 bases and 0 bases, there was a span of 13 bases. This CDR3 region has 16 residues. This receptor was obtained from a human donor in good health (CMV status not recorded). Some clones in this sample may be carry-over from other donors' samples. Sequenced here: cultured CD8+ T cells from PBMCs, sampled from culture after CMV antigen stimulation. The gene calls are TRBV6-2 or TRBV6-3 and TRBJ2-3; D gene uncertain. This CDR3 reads CASSYTWISSTDTQYF. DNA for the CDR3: TGTGCCAGCAGTTATACATGGATATCTAGCACAGATACGCAGTATTTT.